This T cell receptor (beta chain) was obtained from a study of T cells in Graves' hyperthyroidism and ophthalmopathy. Study-level information: Blood from the periphery was taken at initial diagnosis, before any treatment. Study results and caveats: A model built on 13 V-J features separated ophthalmopathy from stable hyperthyroidism.

Pregnant or lactating patients were excluded, as were those with uncontrolled infection or other autoimmune disease. Thyroid ultrasound, orbital computed tomography, clinical symptoms, and serum thyroxine and TRAb underpinned diagnoses. Amplified TCR beta CDR3 regions derived from RNA transcripts. Initially, a first-round RT-PCR of the TCR CDR3 employed the HTBI primer set. TCRdb re-derived calls from the multiplex PCR reads in MiXCR, one entry per CDR3 protein. Of a few hundred thousand distinct CDR3 sequences listed, approximately 14% are singletons. This clonotype was observed many times. The antigen is unknown. In germline, CDR1 is MNHNS, CDR2 SASEGT. Germline trimming cut 6 bases from V and 0 bases from J; bases unmatched to any gene: 11. The CDR3 loop spans 17 amino acids.

V is TRBV6-1 and J is TRBJ1-5; TRBD1 matches at 7 bases. This receptor was taken from a woman aged 30 to 39 with Graves' hyperthyroidism. The specimen sequenced was blood. The CDR3 is CASSRPLTGSSNQPQHF. The CDR3 region has the DNA TGTGCCAGCAGCCGGCCCTTGACAGGGTCTAGCAATCAGCCCCAGCATTTT.